Following are 30 T cell receptor beta chains from one sample sequenced in a study of T cell changes during pregnancy in multiple sclerosis. Libraries were prepared by immunoSEQ multiplex PCR; TCRdb keeps only in-frame clonotypes and omits some of them. The sample carries 40,000 to 45,000 clones, around 90% recorded once. The sample was CD4+ T cells from peripheral blood mononuclear cells, taken in the first trimester of pregnancy. These receptors originate from a female donor with multiple sclerosis, enrolled in a pregnancy study.

A single count supports this clone. The J gene is TRBJ2-7, the V gene TRBV6-5; 7 bases are a match to TRBD1. V trimming: 7 bases; J trimming: 6 bases; junction bases outside the gene matches: 6. This CDR3 spans 12 amino acids. Germline V gives CDR1 MNHEY, CDR2 SVGAGI. The CDR3 DNA reads as TGTGCCAGCACCTCGACAGGGAGCGAGCAGTACTTC. Its protein is CASTSTGSEQYF.

A single count supports this clone. In nucleotides, the CDR3 is TGTGCCAGCATTTCCGCCGGCTCAGGGGGCGGGTACGAGCAGTACTTC. This encodes CASISAGSGGGYEQYF. This chain links TRBV28 with TRBJ2-7; TRBD1 matches 8 bases. CDR1 MDHEN and CDR2 SYDVKM come from the germline V gene. CDR3 length: 16 residues. V dropped 7 bases and J dropped 4; count of bases not matched to a gene: 15.

The chain uses TRBV6-1 and TRBJ1-1; D might be TRBD1 (5 bases). The CDR3 totals 15 residues. Per the germline V gene, CDR1 is MNHNS and CDR2 is SASEGT. V shed 1 base and J shed 2 bases, with 11 bases lying between them. The CDR3 sequence: CASSEVGAFNTEAFF. CDR3 sequence (DNA): TGTGCCAGCAGTGAAGTAGGGGCCTTTAACACTGAAGCTTTCTTT.

This chain links TRBV6-5 with TRBJ1-2; D not resolved. Germline CDR1 and CDR2: MNHEY and SVGAGI. The V gene lost 7 bases and the J gene lost 7 bases, with 10 bases spanning the gap. This CDR3 is built from 11 residues. DNA for the CDR3: TGTGCCAGCATTTCCCTCTCTGGCTACACCTTC. Its protein is CASISLSGYTF.

This chain uses TRBV6-8 with TRBJ2-4, with 13 bases matching TRBD2. CDR3 size: 17 residues. From germline, CDR1 is MNHGY and CDR2 SAAAGT. After removal of 2 bases from V and 6 bases from J, the junction contained 7 bases not matched to a gene. The CDR3 sequence is CASSYPMTSGRRNIQYF. Written as DNA, the CDR3 is TGTGCCAGCAGTTACCCCATGACTAGCGGGAGGAGAAACATTCAGTACTTC.

The chain couples TRBV30 to TRBJ1-5; tentative D call: TRBD1 (5 bases). Germline values: CDR1 GTSNPN, CDR2 SVGIG (reference sequence). The CDR3 runs to 14 residues. Trimming removed 0 bases at V and 0 bases at J, with 6 bases between. The CDR3 sequence is CAWSVGVSNQPQHF. CDR3 DNA sequence: TGTGCCTGGAGTGTAGGGGTTAGCAATCAGCCCCAGCATTTT.

This rearrangement joins TRBV30 to TRBJ1-5, with 7 bases matching TRBD1. The length of the CDR3 is 13 residues. Trimming removed 5 bases from V and 4 bases from J; junction bases left unmatched: 5. Germline V lookup: CDR1 GTSNPN, CDR2 SVGIG (reference sequence). The CDR3 here is CAWATGANQPQHF. The CDR3 nucleotides read TGTGCCTGGGCTACAGGGGCGAATCAGCCCCAGCATTTT.

The chain recombines TRBV6-6 with TRBJ2-1; D is perhaps TRBD2 (7 bases). The CDR3 is 13 residues long. Germline V gene lookup returns CDR1 MNHNY and CDR2 SVGAGI (reference sequence). Trimming left V 5 bases short and J 7 bases short, with 12 bases between. CDR3 sequence (DNA): TGTGCCAGCAGTAAGGGGGGGGGTAATGAGCAGTTCTTC. Translating it yields CASSKGGGNEQFF.

The chain is built from TRBV28 and TRBJ2-6; the D is unclear. Trimming took 6 bases from V and 0 from J, leaving 18 bases between them. From germline, CDR1 is MDHEN and CDR2 SYDVKM. The CDR3 runs to 18 residues. CDR3 nucleotides: TGTGCCAGCAGAGGCCATTTACGAGACTTCTCTGGGGCCAACGTCCTGACTTTC. As protein: CASRGHLRDFSGANVLTF. Based on the CDR3 plus reference TRBV28 and TRBJ2-6, the full variable domain is DVKVTQSSRYLVKRTGEKVFLECVQDMDHENMFWYRQDPGLGLRLIYFSYDVKMKEKGDIPEGYSVSREKKERFSLILESASTNQTSMYLCASRGHLRDFSGANVLTFGAGSRLTVL.

The chain joins TRBV5-6 to TRBJ2-7, with a weak D call TRBD1 (5 bases). This CDR3 has 15 amino acids. V was trimmed by 2 bases and J by 5 bases, leaving 17 bases between them. Germline CDR1 SGHDT, CDR2 YYEEEE. CDR3 nucleotide sequence: TGTGCCAGCAGCTTACCGGACCAAAGGGGCCACGAGCAGTACTTC. Its protein is CASSLPDQRGHEQYF.

The chain combines TRBV9 with TRBJ2-1; D may be TRBD2 (5 bases). This CDR3 has 15 residues. The V end was cut by 0 bases, the J end by 3 bases, with 10 bases between. Germline V gene sequence: CDR1 SGDLS, CDR2 YYNGEE. The CDR3 loop reads CASSVDSAFYNEQFF. CDR3 bases: TGTGCCAGCAGCGTAGATAGCGCTTTCTACAATGAGCAGTTCTTC.

The table lists this clone with a count of one. The V call is TRBV27, the J call TRBJ2-3, with 7 positions matching TRBD1. Germline V gene lookup returns CDR1 MNHEY and CDR2 SMNVEV (reference sequence). The CDR3 is 15 residues long. The V and J ends lost 6 bases and 3 bases, in that order; junction bases with no gene match: 9. The CDR3 spells CASRIDRVSTDTQYF. CDR3 nucleotide sequence: TGTGCCAGCAGAATCGACAGGGTTTCAACAGATACGCAGTATTTT.

This clone was seen only once. The chain carries TRBV5-1 and TRBJ2-1, with D unclear. The CDR3 runs to 20 residues. Germline V lookup: CDR1 SGHRS, CDR2 YFSETQ. V dropped 0 bases and J dropped 4 bases, with 26 bases sitting between them. The CDR3 DNA reads TGCGCCAGCAGCTTGGTAGTTTTTGGGTCAGATCACTATACGTACAATGAGCAGTTCTTC. Protein product: CASSLVVFGSDHYTYNEQFF.

The chain couples TRBV2 to TRBJ2-7; tentative D call: TRBD1 (5 bases). Deletions cut 5 bases from V and 4 bases from J, with 9 bases between. The CDR3 covers 12 residues. Germline V lookup: CDR1 SNHLY, CDR2 FYNNEI. The CDR3 reads CASSTDTYEQYF. The CDR3 DNA reads TGTGCCAGCAGTACGGACACATACGAGCAGTACTTC.

J is TRBJ2-3 and V is TRBV5-1; D gene unclear. The germline V gene has CDR1 SGHRS and CDR2 YFSETQ. V lost 0 bases and J 0 bases, leaving 11 bases between the germline ends. The CDR3 is made up of 16 amino acids. The chain's CDR3 is CASSLVGHPSTDTQYF. CDR3 DNA: TGCGCCAGCAGCTTGGTGGGCCACCCTAGCACAGATACGCAGTATTTT.

The chain combines TRBV10-2 with TRBJ2-6, with 10 bases fitting TRBD1. This CDR3 is built from 18 residues. V lost 7 bases to trimming and J lost 2 bases; unmatched junction nucleotides: 11. Germline CDR1 and CDR2: WSHSY and SAAADI. The CDR3 DNA follows: TGCGCCAGCACCTTAACGGGACAGGGGATACCTGGGGCCAACGTCCTGACTTTC. This encodes CASTLTGQGIPGANVLTF.

V and J are TRBV27 and TRBJ2-1, with 11 nucleotides matching TRBD1. The germline V gene has CDR1 MNHEY and CDR2 SMNVEV (reference sequence). With V trimmed by 3 bases and J by 12 bases, 13 bases remained unmatched. The CDR3 covers 16 residues. The CDR3: CASSFAGQGVTWGQFF. As DNA, the CDR3 is TGTGCCAGCAGTTTCGCGGGACAGGGGGTGACCTGGGGGCAGTTCTTC.

The CDR3 is CASSKARYEQYF. The CDR3 coding sequence is TGTGCCAGCAGCAAAGCGCGCTACGAGCAGTACTTC. The chain employs TRBV21-1 and TRBJ2-7; TRBD2, the table's D call, was not compared with the DNA. TRBV21-1 is a pseudogene locus. The CDR3 is 12 residues long.

This sequence joins TRBV25-1 and TRBJ2-7; TRBD2 agrees at 8 bases. This CDR3 is built from 14 residues. V lost 3 bases and J lost 3; bases outside the gene matches: 4. Germline V gene sequence: CDR1 MGHDK, CDR2 SYGVNS. The chain's CDR3 is CASSDSGEVYEQYF. The CDR3 DNA is TGTGCCAGCAGTGATAGCGGGGAGGTCTACGAGCAGTACTTC.

The chain links TRBV7-9 to TRBJ2-1; 10 bases align to TRBD2. The length of the CDR3 is 16 residues. V dropped 4 bases and J dropped 4; count of bases not matched to a gene: 7. Germline V gene lookup returns CDR1 SEHNR and CDR2 FQNEAQ (reference sequence). The CDR3 bases are TGTGCCAGCAGCTCCCGGAGCGGGAGGGGGTACAATGAGCAGTTCTTC. It yields the protein CASSSRSGRGYNEQFF.

This sequence joins TRBV5-4 and TRBJ1-1; D possibly corresponds to TRBD1 (6 bases). Germline CDR1 SGHNT, CDR2 YYREEE (reference sequence). Trimming removed 6 bases at V and 0 bases at J, with 15 bases between. The CDR3 has 15 amino acids. This CDR3 reads CASTGQQQVNTEAFF. The CDR3 DNA follows: TGTGCCAGCACCGGACAGCAGCAAGTGAACACTGAAGCTTTCTTT.

This rearrangement joins TRBV2 to TRBJ2-5; no definite D call. V lost 6 bases and J lost 9, with 20 bases in between. This CDR3 is 14 amino acids long. CDR1 is SNHLY and CDR2 is FYNNEI in the germline V gene. Here the CDR3 reads CASSPRYLKRPQYF. The CDR3 bases are TGTGCCAGCAGCCCCAGGTATCTCAAGAGACCCCAGTACTTC.

This clone appeared once. This chain joins TRBV12-5 and TRBJ1-2; 9 bases match TRBD1. The ends lost 3 bases at V and 11 bases at J; junction bases unmatched: 7. The CDR3 is 13 amino acids. Germline V gene lookup returns CDR1 LGHNT and CDR2 FRNRAP. Here the CDR3 reads CASGLGTGPRYTF. The CDR3 DNA reads as TGTGCTAGTGGTTTAGGGACAGGGCCGAGGTACACCTTC.

The J gene is TRBJ2-2, the V gene TRBV19; perhaps TRBD1 as D (6 bases). V was trimmed by 6 bases and J by 5 bases, leaving 19 bases between them. This CDR3 spans 16 amino acids. Germline V gives CDR1 LNHDA, CDR2 SQIVND (reference sequence). CDR3 in amino acids: CASRATGAPYTGELFF. The CDR3 DNA is TGTGCCAGTAGGGCGACAGGCGCGCCGTATACCGGGGAGCTGTTTTTT.

This chain joins TRBV7-9 and TRBJ2-5; 9 nucleotides agree with TRBD1. V lost 4 bases and J lost 3; bases outside the gene matches: 9. In germline, CDR1 is SEHNR, CDR2 FQNEAQ (reference sequence). The CDR3 sequence is 16 residues long. The CDR3 DNA sequence: TGTGCCAGCAGCTCCGGGACAGGGTTGGGAGAAGAGACCCAGTACTTC. This codes for CASSSGTGLGEETQYF.

The V call is TRBV9, the J call TRBJ2-1; D unresolved. The CDR3 is 14 amino acids. V shed 0 bases and J shed 8 bases, with 12 bases lying between them. Germline V gene sequence: CDR1 SGDLS, CDR2 YYNGEE. The CDR3, as DNA: TGTGCCAGCAGCGTAGCTGGTGCAGGCGATGAGCAGTTCTTC. It is translated as CASSVAGAGDEQFF.

This sequence joins TRBV18 and TRBJ1-5; the match to TRBD1 covers 7 bases. The V segment lost 2 bases and the J segment 7 bases; nucleotides outside the gene matches: 5. CDR3 length: 14 residues. CDR1 and CDR2 (germline): KGHSH, LQKENI. CDR3 in amino acids: CASSPRQGNQPQHF. CDR3 nucleotide sequence: TGTGCCAGCTCACCAAGACAGGGAAACCAGCCCCAGCATTTT.

The chain is built from TRBV27 and TRBJ2-4; the D gene is possibly TRBD2 (5 bases). The CDR3 contains 14 residues. Trimming took 5 bases from V and 1 from J, leaving 9 bases between them. Germline CDR1 MNHEY, CDR2 SMNVEV (reference sequence). The CDR3 spells CASSQWEAKNIQYF. The CDR3 DNA reads as TGTGCCAGCAGTCAGTGGGAGGCCAAAAACATTCAGTACTTC.

The V and J genes are TRBV29-1 and TRBJ2-3; TRBD1 might be the D (6 bases). Trimming took 5 bases from V and 2 from J, leaving 17 bases between them. This CDR3 contains 15 residues. The V gene's germline CDR1 is SQVTM and CDR2 ANQGSEA. CDR3 in DNA: TGCAGCGTTAACCCCGGGACACTAAACACAGATACGCAGTATTTT. This encodes CSVNPGTLNTDTQYF.

The chain combines TRBV5-4 with TRBJ2-3; no clear D gene. Deletions cut 3 bases from V and 4 bases from J, with 9 bases between. Germline assignment: CDR1 SGHNT and CDR2 YYREEE (reference sequence). The CDR3 contains 13 residues. The CDR3 protein is CASSSENSDTQYF. The DNA for the CDR3 is TGTGCCAGCAGCTCGGAGAACTCAGATACGCAGTATTTT. Full variable domain (rest looked up from reference TRBV5-4 and TRBJ2-3): ETGVTQSPTHLIKTRGQQVTLRCSSQSGHNTVSWYQQALGQGPQFIFQYYREEENGRGNFPPRFSGLQFPNYSSELNVNALELDDSALYLCASSSENSDTQYFGPGTRLTVL.